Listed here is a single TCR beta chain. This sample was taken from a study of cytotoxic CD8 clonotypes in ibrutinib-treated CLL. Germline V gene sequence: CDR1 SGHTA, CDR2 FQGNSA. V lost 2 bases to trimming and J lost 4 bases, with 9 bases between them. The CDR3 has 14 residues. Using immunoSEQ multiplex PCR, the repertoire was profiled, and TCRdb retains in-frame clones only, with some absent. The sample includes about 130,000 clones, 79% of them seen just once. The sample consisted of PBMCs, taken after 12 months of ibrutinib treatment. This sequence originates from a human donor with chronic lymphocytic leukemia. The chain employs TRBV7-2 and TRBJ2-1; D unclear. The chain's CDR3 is CASSLPHGYNEQFF. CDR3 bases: TGTGCCAGCAGCTTACCACACGGTTACAATGAGCAGTTCTTC.